This T cell receptor (beta chain) is drawn from a study of blood T cells in healthy people across ages. Then a second PCR, running roughly 7 to 11 cycles, was carried out with a sample-barcoded 5' primer and a J-beta primer mix. TCRdb used MiXCR to reprocess the 5' RACE reads, holding one entry per CDR3 protein. Of roughly 500,000 distinct CDR3 sequences in the sample, about 26% were seen once. There are a few counts of this clonotype. This CDR3 region has 19 residues. CDR1 and CDR2 (germline): LGHNA, YSLEER. Trimming took off 0 bases at V and 4 bases at J, with 24 bases between the two ends. The sequence was obtained from a woman aged 70 to 79 in good health. Source material: blood. The V call is TRBV4-3, the J call TRBJ1-2; the D gene is possibly TRBD1 (6 bases). The chain's CDR3 is CASSQDLSGPGRGGYGYTF. CDR3 nucleotide sequence: TGCGCCAGCAGCCAAGATCTTAGCGGCCCGGGAAGAGGGGGCTATGGCTACACCTTC.